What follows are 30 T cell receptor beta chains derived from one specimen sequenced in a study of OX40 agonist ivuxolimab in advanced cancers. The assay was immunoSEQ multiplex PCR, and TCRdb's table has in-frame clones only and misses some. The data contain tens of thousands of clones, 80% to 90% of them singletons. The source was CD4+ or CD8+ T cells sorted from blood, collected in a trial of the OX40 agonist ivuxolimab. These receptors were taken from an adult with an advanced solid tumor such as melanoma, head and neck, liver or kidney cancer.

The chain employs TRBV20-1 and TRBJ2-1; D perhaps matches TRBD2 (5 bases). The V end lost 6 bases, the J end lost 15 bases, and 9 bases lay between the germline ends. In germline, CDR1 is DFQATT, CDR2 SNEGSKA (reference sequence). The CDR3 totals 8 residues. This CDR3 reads CSAGERFF. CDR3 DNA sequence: TGCAGTGCCGGGGAAAGGTTCTTC.

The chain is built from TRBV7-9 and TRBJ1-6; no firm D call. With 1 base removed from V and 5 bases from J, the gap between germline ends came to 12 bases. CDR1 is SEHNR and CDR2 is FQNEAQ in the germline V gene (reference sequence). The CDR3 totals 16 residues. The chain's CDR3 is CASSLGAAVNNSPLHF. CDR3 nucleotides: TGTGCCAGCAGCTTAGGAGCAGCGGTAAATAATTCACCCCTCCACTTT.

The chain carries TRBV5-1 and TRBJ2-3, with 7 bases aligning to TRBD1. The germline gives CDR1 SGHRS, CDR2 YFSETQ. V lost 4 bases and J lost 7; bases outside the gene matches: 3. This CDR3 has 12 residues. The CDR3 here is CASSPQGNTQYF. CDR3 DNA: TGCGCCAGCAGCCCACAGGGGAATACGCAGTATTTT.

In nucleotides, the CDR3 is TGCAGCGCCGACAGGGACTCAGTATACGAGCAGTACTTC. Protein: CSADRDSVYEQYF. The chain uses TRBV29-1 and TRBJ2-7; D perhaps matches TRBD1 (7 bases). Germline CDR1 is SQVTM and CDR2 is ANQGSEA. Trimming left V 7 bases short and J 4 bases short, with 17 bases between. This CDR3 comprises 13 residues.

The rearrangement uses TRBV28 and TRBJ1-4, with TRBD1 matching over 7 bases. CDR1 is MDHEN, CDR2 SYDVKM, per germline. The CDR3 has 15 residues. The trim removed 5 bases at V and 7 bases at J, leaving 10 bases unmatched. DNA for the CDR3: TGTGCCAGCAGTACTACCGGGACAGCCTTTGAAAAACTGTTTTTT. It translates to CASSTTGTAFEKLFF.

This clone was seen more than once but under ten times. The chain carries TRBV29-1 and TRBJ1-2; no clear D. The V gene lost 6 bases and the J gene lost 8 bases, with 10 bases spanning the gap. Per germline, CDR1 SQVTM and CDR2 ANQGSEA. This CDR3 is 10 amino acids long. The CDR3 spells CSVGEGGYTF. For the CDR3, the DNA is TGCAGCGTGGGAGAGGGCGGCTACACCTTC. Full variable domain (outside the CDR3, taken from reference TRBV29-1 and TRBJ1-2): SAVISQKPSRDICQRGTSLTIQCQVDSQVTMMFWYRQQPGQSLTLIATANQGSEATYESGFVIDKFPISRPNLTFSTLTVSNMSPEDSSIYLCSVGEGGYTFGSGTRLTVV.

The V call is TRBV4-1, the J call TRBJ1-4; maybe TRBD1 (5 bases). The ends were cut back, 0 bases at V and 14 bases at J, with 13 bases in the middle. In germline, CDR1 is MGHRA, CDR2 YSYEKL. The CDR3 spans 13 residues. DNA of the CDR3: TGCGCCAGCAGCCAAGAGCGCGGGTGGGGGCTGTTTTTT. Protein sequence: CASSQERGWGLFF.

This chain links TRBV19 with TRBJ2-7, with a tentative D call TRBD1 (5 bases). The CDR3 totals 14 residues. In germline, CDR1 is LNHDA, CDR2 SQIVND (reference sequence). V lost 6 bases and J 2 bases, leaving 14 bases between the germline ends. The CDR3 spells CASRTDQPPYEQYF. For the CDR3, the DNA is TGTGCCAGTAGGACAGACCAGCCTCCCTACGAGCAGTACTTC. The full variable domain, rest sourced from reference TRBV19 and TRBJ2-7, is DGGITQSPKYLFRKEGQNVTLSCEQNLNHDAMYWYRQDPGQGLRLIYYSQIVNDFQKGDIAEGYSVSREKKESFPLTVTSAQKNPTAFYLCASRTDQPPYEQYFGPGTRLTVT.

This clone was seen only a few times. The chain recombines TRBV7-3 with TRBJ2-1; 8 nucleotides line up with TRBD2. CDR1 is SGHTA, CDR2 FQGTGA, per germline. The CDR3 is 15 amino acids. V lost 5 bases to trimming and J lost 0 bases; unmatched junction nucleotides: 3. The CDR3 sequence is CASSAGTSSYNEQFF. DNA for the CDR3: TGTGCCAGCAGCGCGGGGACTAGCTCCTACAATGAGCAGTTCTTC.

CDR3 nucleotide sequence: TGTGCCAGCAGTTACTCAGCGGGAGGGGACCCCTACGAGCAGTACTTC. Protein sequence: CASSYSAGGDPYEQYF. The chain carries TRBV6-5 and TRBJ2-5; 10 bases line up with TRBD2. Matching the DNA end better, TRBJ2-7 makes the J call doubtful. Germline V CDR1 and CDR2: MNHEY, SVGAGI. The CDR3 consists of 16 residues.

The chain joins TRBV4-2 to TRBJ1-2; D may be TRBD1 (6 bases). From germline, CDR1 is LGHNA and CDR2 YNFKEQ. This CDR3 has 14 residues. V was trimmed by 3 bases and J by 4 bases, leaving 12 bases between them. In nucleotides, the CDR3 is TGTGCCAGCAGCCAGGAAGGACAGATCTATGGCTACACCTTC. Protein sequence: CASSQEGQIYGYTF.

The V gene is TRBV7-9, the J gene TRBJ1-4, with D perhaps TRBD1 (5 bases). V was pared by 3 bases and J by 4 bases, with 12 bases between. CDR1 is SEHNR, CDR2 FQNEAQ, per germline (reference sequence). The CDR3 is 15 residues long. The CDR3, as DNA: TGTGCCAGCAGCTTCCCGAGGGACGGTAATGAAAAACTGTTTTTT. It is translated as CASSFPRDGNEKLFF.

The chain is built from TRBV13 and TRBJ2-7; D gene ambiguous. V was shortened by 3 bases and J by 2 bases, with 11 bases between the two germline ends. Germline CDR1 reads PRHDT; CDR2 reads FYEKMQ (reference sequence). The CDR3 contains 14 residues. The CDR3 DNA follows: TGTGCCAGCAGCTTGGGAATTCGAACCTACGAGCAGTACTTC. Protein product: CASSLGIRTYEQYF.

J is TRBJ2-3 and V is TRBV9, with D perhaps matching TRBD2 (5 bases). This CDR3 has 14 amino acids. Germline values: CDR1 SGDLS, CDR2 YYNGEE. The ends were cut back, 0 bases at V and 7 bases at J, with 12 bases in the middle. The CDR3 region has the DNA TGTGCCAGCAGCGTAGGAGGGCCCCTATATACGCAGTATTTT. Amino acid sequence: CASSVGGPLYTQYF.

CDR3 sequence (DNA): TGTGCCAGCAGCGACAGGGGAAACTACGAGCAGTACTTC. Translating gives CASSDRGNYEQYF. The chain links TRBV19 to TRBJ2-7; TRBD1 aligns across 8 bases. Germline V lookup: CDR1 LNHDA, CDR2 SQIVND (reference sequence). Losses at the gene ends were 9 bases for V and 3 bases for J; bases not matched to a gene: 7. The CDR3 has 13 residues.

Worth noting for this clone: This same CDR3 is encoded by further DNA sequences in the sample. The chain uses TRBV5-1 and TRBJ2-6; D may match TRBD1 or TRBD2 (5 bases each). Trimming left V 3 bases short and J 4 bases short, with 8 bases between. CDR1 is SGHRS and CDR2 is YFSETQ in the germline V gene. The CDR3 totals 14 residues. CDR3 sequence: CASSSGTGANVLTF. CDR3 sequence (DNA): TGCGCCAGCAGCTCAGGGACCGGGGCCAACGTCCTGACTTTC.

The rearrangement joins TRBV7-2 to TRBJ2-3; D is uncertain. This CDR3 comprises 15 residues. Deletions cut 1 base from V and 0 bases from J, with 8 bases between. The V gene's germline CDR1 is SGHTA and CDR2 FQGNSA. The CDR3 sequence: CASSLEAISTDTQYF. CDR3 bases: TGTGCCAGCAGCTTAGAGGCGATAAGCACAGATACGCAGTATTTT. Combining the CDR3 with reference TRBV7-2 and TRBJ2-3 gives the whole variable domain GAGVSQSPSNKVTEKGKDVELRCDPISGHTALYWYRQSLGQGLEFLIYFQGNSAPDKSGLPSDRFSAERTGGSVSTLTIQRTQQEDSAVYLCASSLEAISTDTQYFGPGTRLTVL.

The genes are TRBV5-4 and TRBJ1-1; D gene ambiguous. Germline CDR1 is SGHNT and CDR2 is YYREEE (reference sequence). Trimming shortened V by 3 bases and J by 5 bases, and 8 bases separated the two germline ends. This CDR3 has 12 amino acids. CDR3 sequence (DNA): TGTGCCAGCAGCTCCTACGATACTGAAGCTTTCTTT. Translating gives CASSSYDTEAFF.

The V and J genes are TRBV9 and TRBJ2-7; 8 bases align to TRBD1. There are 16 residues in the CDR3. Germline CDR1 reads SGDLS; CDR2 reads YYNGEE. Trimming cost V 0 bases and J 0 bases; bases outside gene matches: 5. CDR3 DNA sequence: TGTGCCAGCAGCGTAGGGACAGGGCGGACCTCCTACGAGCAGTACTTC. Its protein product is CASSVGTGRTSYEQYF.

The CDR3 reads CASSSRSGLAQYF. The CDR3 nucleotides read TGTGCCAGCAGCTCCCGTAGCGGGTTGGCGCAGTATTTT. The chain recombines TRBV11-3 with TRBJ2-3; 7 bases agree with TRBD2. Germline V gene lookup returns CDR1 SGHNT and CDR2 YENEEA. With 4 bases clipped from V and 10 bases from J, the junction kept 8 bases outside the gene matches. The CDR3 extends over 13 amino acids.

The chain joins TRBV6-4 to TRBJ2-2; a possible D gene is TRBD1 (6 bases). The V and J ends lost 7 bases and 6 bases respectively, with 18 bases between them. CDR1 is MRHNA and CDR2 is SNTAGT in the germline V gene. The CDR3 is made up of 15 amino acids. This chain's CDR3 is CASIHRKTGPGELFF. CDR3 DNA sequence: TGTGCCAGCATTCACCGCAAAACAGGGCCCGGGGAGCTGTTTTTT.

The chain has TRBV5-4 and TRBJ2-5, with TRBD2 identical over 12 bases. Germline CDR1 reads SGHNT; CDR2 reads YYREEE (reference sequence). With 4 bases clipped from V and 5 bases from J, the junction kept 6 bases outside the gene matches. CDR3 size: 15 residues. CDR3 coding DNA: TGTGCCAGCAGCCCTAGCGGGGGGGCCCGGGAGACCCAGTACTTC. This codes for CASSPSGGARETQYF.

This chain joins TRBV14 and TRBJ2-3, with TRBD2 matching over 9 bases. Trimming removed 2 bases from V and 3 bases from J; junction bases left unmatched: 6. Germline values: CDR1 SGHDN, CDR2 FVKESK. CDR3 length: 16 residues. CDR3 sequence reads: CASSQLRGGQTDTQYF. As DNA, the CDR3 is TGTGCCAGCAGCCAACTGCGGGGGGGCCAAACAGATACGCAGTATTTT. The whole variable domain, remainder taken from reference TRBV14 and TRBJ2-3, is EAGVTQFPSHSVIEKGQTVTLRCDPISGHDNLYWYRRVMGKEIKFLLHFVKESKQDESGMPNNRFLAERTGGTYSTLKVQPAELEDSGVYFCASSQLRGGQTDTQYFGPGTRLTVL.

The CDR3, as DNA: TGTGCCAGCAGTTACAAGTGGGGCGAGCAGTACTTC. Its protein product is CASSYKWGEQYF. This chain uses TRBV6-6 with TRBJ2-7; no definite D call. This CDR3 is built from 12 residues. The ends were cut back, 2 bases at V and 6 bases at J, with 8 bases in the middle. Germline CDR1 and CDR2: MNHNY and SVGAGI (reference sequence).

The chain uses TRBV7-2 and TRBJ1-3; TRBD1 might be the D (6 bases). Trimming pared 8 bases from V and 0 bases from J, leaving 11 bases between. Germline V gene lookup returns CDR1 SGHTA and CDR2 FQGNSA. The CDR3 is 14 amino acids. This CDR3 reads CASVRGGSGNTIYF. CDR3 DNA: TGTGCCAGCGTAAGAGGGGGCTCTGGAAACACCATATATTTT.

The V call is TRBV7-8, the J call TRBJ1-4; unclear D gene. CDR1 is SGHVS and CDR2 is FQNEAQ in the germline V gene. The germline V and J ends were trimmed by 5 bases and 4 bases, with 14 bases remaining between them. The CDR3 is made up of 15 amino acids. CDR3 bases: TGTGCCAGCAGCCCCCGCCCTCCGATTAATGAAAAACTGTTTTTT. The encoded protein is CASSPRPPINEKLFF.

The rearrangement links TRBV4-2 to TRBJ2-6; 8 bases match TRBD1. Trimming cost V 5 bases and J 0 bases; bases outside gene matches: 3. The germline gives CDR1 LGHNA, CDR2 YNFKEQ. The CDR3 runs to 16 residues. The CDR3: CASSDRGLSGANVLTF. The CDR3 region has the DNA TGTGCCAGCAGCGACAGGGGACTCTCTGGGGCCAACGTCCTGACTTTC.

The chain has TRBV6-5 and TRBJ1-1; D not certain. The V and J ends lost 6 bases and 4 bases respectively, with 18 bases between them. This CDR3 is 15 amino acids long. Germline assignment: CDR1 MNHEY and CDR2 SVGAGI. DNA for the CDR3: TGTGCCAGCAGCATTAAGCCCCTCAGCGGCACTGAAGCTTTCTTT. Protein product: CASSIKPLSGTEAFF.

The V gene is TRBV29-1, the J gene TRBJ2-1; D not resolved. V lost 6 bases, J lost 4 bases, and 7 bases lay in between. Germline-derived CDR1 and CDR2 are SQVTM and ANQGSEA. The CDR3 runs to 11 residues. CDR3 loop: CSVLPYNEQFF. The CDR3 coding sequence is TGCAGCGTGCTTCCGTACAATGAGCAGTTCTTC.

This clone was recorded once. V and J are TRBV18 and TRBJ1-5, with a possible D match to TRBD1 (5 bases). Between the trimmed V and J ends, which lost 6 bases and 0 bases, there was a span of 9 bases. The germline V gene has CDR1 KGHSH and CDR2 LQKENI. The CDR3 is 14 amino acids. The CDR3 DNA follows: TGTGCCAGCTCGGGGGGTTATAGCAATCAGCCCCAGCATTTT. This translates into CASSGGYSNQPQHF.